Here is one T cell receptor beta chain with its context. The junction had 15 bases not matched to a gene; V was cut back by 0 bases and J by 10 bases. This CDR3 region has 17 residues. The germline V gene has CDR1 SGHRS and CDR2 YFSETQ. One entry per CDR3 protein, called by TCRdb with MiXCR from the RT-PCR reads. The table shows approximately 720,000 distinct CDR3 sequences, with about 14% occurring only once. The gene calls are TRBV5-1 and TRBJ2-1; TRBD2 aligns across 8 bases. The sequence was collected from a female donor in good health, serving as a healthy control. Input material: memory CD4+ T cells from blood. The CDR3 reads CASSLVSSGQQTREQFF. For the CDR3, the DNA is TGCGCCAGCAGCTTGGTGTCTAGCGGGCAACAAACTAGGGAGCAGTTCTTC.